Listed below are T cell receptor beta chains from one sample, sequenced in a study of cytotoxic CD8 clonotypes in ibrutinib-treated CLL. TCRdb keeps only in-frame clones here, not all; method: immunoSEQ multiplex PCR. The table records 250,000 to 350,000 clones, 65% to 85% of them present only once. This sample comprised PBMCs, obtained at disease progression, from a patient treated with ibrutinib. These receptor sequences come from a human donor with chronic lymphocytic leukemia. Both conserved end residues are part of each CDR3. The order of the fields is J gene, V gene, D gene, clone size, CDR3 DNA, CDR3 protein. D genes are given only for firm matches. Rows may omit the clone size; those that give it use once, few, many or a size class.

>TRBJ2-3|TRBV19|-|-
TGTGCCAGTAGTATAGACTGGGACAGCACAGATACGCAGTATTTT
CASSIDWDSTDTQYF
>TRBJ1-1|TRBV5-4|-|once
TGTGCCAGCAGCCCGAAAGGAAGGAACACTGAAGCTTTCTTT
CASSPKGRNTEAFF
>TRBJ1-6|TRBV2|-|few
TGTGCCAGCTGCCCGGGGGGGTTGGATTCACCCCTCCACTTT
CASCPGGLDSPLHF
>TRBJ2-3|TRBV28|-|once
TGTGCCAGCAGTTCCAAGAGAACTTCAGATACGCAGTATTTT
CASSSKRTSDTQYF
>TRBJ2-5|TRBV6-5|-|-
TGTGCCAGCAGTTACTTAGGGTCAGAGACCCAGTACTTC
CASSYLGSETQYF
>TRBJ2-3|TRBV9|TRBD1|-
TGTGCCAGCAGCGTAGGACAGGGGGCCCCAGATACGCAGTATTTT
CASSVGQGAPDTQYF
>TRBJ1-2|TRBV7-9|-|-
TGTGCCAGCAGCTTAATGGCGGGGAACCCCTATGGCTACACCTTC
CASSLMAGNPYGYTF
>TRBJ1-4|TRBV4-1|-|-
TGCGCCAGCAGCCAATGGAAGGTTGAAAAACTGTTTTTT
CASSQWKVEKLFF
>TRBJ2-2|TRBV9|-|-
TGTGCCAGCAGCGTAGTTTCAGATCCCGGGGAGCTGTTTTTT
CASSVVSDPGELFF
>TRBJ1-3|TRBV18|-|-
TGTGCCAGCTCACCTACAGGGCCCAGGGTATATTTT
CASSPTGPRVYF
>TRBJ2-2|TRBV5-6|TRBD1|-
TGTGCCAGCAGCTACGGGACAGGGGGCGCGAACACCGGGGAGCTGTTTTTT
CASSYGTGGANTGELFF
>TRBJ2-2|TRBV4-3|-|-
TGCGCCAGCAGCCAAGATCGGAGCACCGGGGAGCTGTTTTTT
CASSQDRSTGELFF
>TRBJ1-2|TRBV7-2|-|-
TGTGCCAGCAGCCCCGTAGGAACAGACGGCTACACCTTC
CASSPVGTDGYTF
>TRBJ2-5|TRBV11-3|-|-
TGTGCCAGCAGCTTAGGCGGGACAGCACAAGAGACCCAGTACTTC
CASSLGGTAQETQYF
>TRBJ2-1|TRBV7-2|-|once
TGTGCCAGCAGCCACGGGGTTTACTACAATGAGCAGTTCTTC
CASSHGVYYNEQFF
>TRBJ2-5|TRBV5-1|TRBD2|-
TGCGCCAGCAGTATAGCGGGAGGGCCTGGAGAGACCCAGTACTTC
CASSIAGGPGETQYF
>TRBJ2-6|TRBV5-6|-|once
TGTGCCAGCAGCTTAACACCTATACCATCTGGGGCCAACGTCCTGACTTTC
CASSLTPIPSGANVLTF
>TRBJ1-1|TRBV5-1|-|-
TGCGCCAGCAGCTTGGTAACGGGCGGTACTGAAGCTTTCTTT
CASSLVTGGTEAFF
>TRBJ2-1|TRBV27|-|-
TGTGCCAGCAGTTTCGGGAGCTCCTACAATGAGCAGTTCTTC
CASSFGSSYNEQFF
>TRBJ2-3|TRBV18|-|-
TGTGCCAGCTCACCTTTGGGAGCTGCTAGCACAGATACGCAGTATTTT
CASSPLGAASTDTQYF
>TRBJ2-7|TRBV9|-|-
TGTGCCAGCAGCGTAGGCAGGAAAAACTACGAGCAGTACTTC
CASSVGRKNYEQYF
>TRBJ2-2|TRBV19|-|few
TGTGCCAGCCCTGGTTCGGCCACCGGGGAGCTGTTTTTT
CASPGSATGELFF
>TRBJ1-1|TRBV9|-|-
TGTGCCAGCAGCGTCACGAGGACCCCTGAAGCTTTCTTT
CASSVTRTPEAFF
>TRBJ2-7|TRBV28|TRBD2|-
TGTGCCAGCAGTTTTCAGCTAGCGGTGAACTTC
CASSFQLAVNF
>TRBJ2-7|TRBV10-3|-|-
TGTGCCATCAGTGAGTCGGTAAGGGACGAGCAGTACTTC
CAISESVRDEQYF
>TRBJ2-2|TRBV28|TRBD1|-
TGTGCCAGCAGTCCCAGAGGACAGGGTGGCGGGGAGCTGTTTTTT
CASSPRGQGGGELFF
>TRBJ2-3|TRBV2|TRBD2|once
TGTGCCACCGGGACTAGGGATACGCAGTATTTT
CATGTRDTQYF
>TRBJ2-3|TRBV5-1|TRBD2|-
TGCGCCAGCAGCCTCGCACCGGGACTAGCGGGAGACCCAGATACGCAGTATTTT
CASSLAPGLAGDPDTQYF
>TRBJ2-1|TRBV19|-|-
TGTGCCAGTAGTATCGGGACTTACAATGAGCAGTTCTTC
CASSIGTYNEQFF
>TRBJ2-3|TRBV7-2|-|once
TGTGCCAGCAGCTTACAGGGTTCGAAGCGCACAGATACGCAGTATTTT
CASSLQGSKRTDTQYF
>TRBJ1-1|TRBV4-1|TRBD1|once
TGCGCCAGCAGAGGACAGGGGCGAGGGAACACTGAAGCTTTCTTT
CASRGQGRGNTEAFF
>TRBJ2-1|TRBV7-2|TRBD2|-
TGTGCCAGCAGCCAGACTAGCAACGAGCAGTTCTTC
CASSQTSNEQFF
>TRBJ2-1|TRBV4-1|TRBD1|once
TGCGCCAGCAGCACCAGACAGGGTTGGAATGAGCAGTTCTTC
CASSTRQGWNEQFF
>TRBJ1-2|TRBV7-9|TRBD1|few
TGTGCCAGCAGCCACAGGGGGGACAACTATGGCTACACCTTC
CASSHRGDNYGYTF
>TRBJ2-7|TRBV10-1|-|-
TGCGCCAGCAGTGATCCGGATTCCTACGAGCAGTACTTC
CASSDPDSYEQYF
>TRBJ2-2|TRBV2|-|few
TGTGCCAGCAGTGGACAGTCCGGGGAGCTGTTTTTT
CASSGQSGELFF
>TRBJ1-1|TRBV29-1|-|-
TGCAGCGTTGATGGCGCGCTCACTAGAGAAGCTTTCTTT
CSVDGALTREAFF
>TRBJ1-5|TRBV28|-|-
TGTGCCAGCAGTTTATATCTCAATCAGCCCCAGCATTTT
CASSLYLNQPQHF
>TRBJ2-7|TRBV5-1|-|-
TGCGCCAGTTCCGGGGGACTGTACGAGCAGTACTTC
CASSGGLYEQYF
>TRBJ1-1|TRBV2|TRBD1|once
TGTGCCAGCAGTGACGGGACAGCGAACACTGAAGCTTTCTTT
CASSDGTANTEAFF
>TRBJ1-4|TRBV14|-|once
TGTGCCAGCAGCCAGGTGGCAGGTGAAAAACTGTTTTTT
CASSQVAGEKLFF
>TRBJ2-2|TRBV5-1|-|-
TGCGCCAGCAGCTTGTACTGGGACACATACACCGGGGAGCTGTTTTTT
CASSLYWDTYTGELFF
>TRBJ1-6|TRBV12-5|-|-
TGTGCTAGTGGTTTGGTGCGGGACACCTCCCTTAATTCACCCCTCCACTTT
CASGLVRDTSLNSPLHF
>TRBJ2-7|TRBV15|TRBD2|once
TGTGCCACCAGCAGAGTAGGGCTAGCGGGAGTCTTCGAGCAGTACTTC
CATSRVGLAGVFEQYF